This record looks at one TCR beta chain sequence and its context. Its target is not known. This entry is derived from a study of CD4 T cells in relation to SARS-CoV-2 and coronaviruses. Study background: The negative reference was HIV-1 Nef peptide pool or peptide-free culture.

Study results and limitations: SARS-CoV-2-driven expansion was significantly weaker in crossreactive than monoreactive clones.

J was trimmed by 8 bases and V by 0 bases; bases with no gene match: 6. CDR3 length equals 14 residues. Germline-derived CDR1 and CDR2 are MNHNS and SASEGT. Repertoires were generated with immunoSEQ multiplex PCR, while TCRdb's copy carries only in-frame clones and drops some. The sample lists about 31,000 clones; less than 80% were seen once. Unexposed donor CD4+ T cells date from about 2011-2018, before the COVID-19 pandemic. CD4+ T cells were isolated from the cells after more than 8 days of culture. The chain employs TRBV6-1 and TRBJ1-1; 7 bases agree with TRBD1. Source material: CD4+ T cells from PBMCs, cultured in vitro. The source is a human donor in good health. The CDR3 nucleotides read TGTGCCAGCAGTGAAGCGGCGGGACAGATAGAAGCTTTCTTT. Its protein product is CASSEAAGQIEAFF.